The source of this T cell receptor beta chain is a study of tumor and adjacent non-tumor tissue in lung cancer. Across the study: Each sample yielded roughly 4 million productive TCRbeta reads on average.

The CDR3 spans 16 residues. Unmatched junction bases numbered 7, after V lost 4 bases and J lost 2 bases. Germline V CDR1 and CDR2: MNHEY, SVGAGI. The library came from three nested PCR rounds adapted from ARM-PCR protocols. TCRdb redid the calling of the multiplex PCR reads with MiXCR, one entry per CDR3 protein. The data hold some 200,000 distinct CDR3 sequences, with 70% to 75% observed a single time. This sample's RNA came from whole unsorted tissue. Between August and November 2014, newly diagnosed, chemotherapy-naive lung cancer patients underwent thoracic surgery in China. The chain is built from TRBV6-5 and TRBJ2-3; 9 positions agree with TRBD2. The sequencing sample was made of lung tumor tissue. The receptor was isolated from a man aged 55-75 years with non-small cell lung cancer. The CDR3 DNA is TGTGCCAGCAGTTCCTTCACTAGCGGGTTCACAGATACGCAGTATTTT. Translating it yields CASSSFTSGFTDTQYF.